This TCR beta chain was sequenced in a study of T cell responses to AZD1222 COVID-19 vaccine. Study outcomes and limitations: The span of vaccine-associated CD4 TCRs extended across spike, with dominance at 160-218 and 743-854. In a largely white British group with more females than males, clonal diversity was possibly underestimated.

Trimming stripped 0 bases from V and 2 bases from J, with 8 bases between. This CDR3 comprises 14 residues. Germline loops: CDR1 ENHRY, CDR2 SYGVKD. Turning to this clone: Antigen unknown.

Repertoires were generated with immunoSEQ multiplex PCR, while TCRdb's copy carries only in-frame clones and drops some. This repertoire shows under 150,000 clones, roughly 85% found once; its top ten account for 3% to 4.5%. This specimen consisted of peripheral blood, obtained on day 0 of MenACWY control vaccination. This clonotype was obtained from an adult in good health. This sequence joins TRBV10-3 and TRBJ2-7, with no clear D. CDR3: CAISESAGTYEQYF. CDR3 DNA: TGTGCCATCAGTGAGTCAGCAGGAACCTACGAGCAGTACTTC.